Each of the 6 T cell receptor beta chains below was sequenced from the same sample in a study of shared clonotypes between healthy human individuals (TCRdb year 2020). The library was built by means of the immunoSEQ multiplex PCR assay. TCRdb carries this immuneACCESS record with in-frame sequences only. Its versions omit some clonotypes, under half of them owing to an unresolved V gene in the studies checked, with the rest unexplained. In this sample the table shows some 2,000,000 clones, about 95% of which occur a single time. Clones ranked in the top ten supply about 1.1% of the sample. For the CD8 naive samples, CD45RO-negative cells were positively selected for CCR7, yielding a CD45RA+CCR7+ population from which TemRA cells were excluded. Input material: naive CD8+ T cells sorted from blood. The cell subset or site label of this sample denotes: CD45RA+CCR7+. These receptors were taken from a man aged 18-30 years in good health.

Here the CDR3 reads CAWSEESGYTF. The CDR3 region has the DNA TGTGCCTGGTCCGAAGAAAGTGGCTACACCTTC. V and J are TRBV30 and TRBJ1-2; no firm D call. V lost 5 bases to trimming and J lost 7 bases, with 11 bases between them. The CDR3 is 11 residues long. Germline assignment: CDR1 GTSNPN and CDR2 SVGIG (reference sequence). Filled out from reference TRBV30 and TRBJ1-2, the complete variable domain reads SQTIHQWPATLVQPVGSPLSLECTVEGTSNPNLYWYRQAAGRGLQLLFYSVGIGQISSEVPQNLSASRPQDRQFILSSKKLLLSDSGFYLCAWSEESGYTFGSGTRLTVV.

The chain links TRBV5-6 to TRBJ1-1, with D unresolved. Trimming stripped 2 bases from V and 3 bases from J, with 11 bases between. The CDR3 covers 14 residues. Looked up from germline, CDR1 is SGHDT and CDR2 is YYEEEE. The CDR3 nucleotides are TGTGCCAGCAGCTTTCCGGGGAGGGACACTGAAGCTTTCTTT. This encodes CASSFPGRDTEAFF.

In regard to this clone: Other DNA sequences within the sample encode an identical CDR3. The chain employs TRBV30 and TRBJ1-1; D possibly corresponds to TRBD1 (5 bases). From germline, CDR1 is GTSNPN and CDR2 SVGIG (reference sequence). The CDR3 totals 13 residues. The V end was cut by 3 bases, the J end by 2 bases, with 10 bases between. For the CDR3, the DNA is TGTGCCTGGAGCCAAGACAGAAACACTGAAGCTTTCTTT. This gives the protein CAWSQDRNTEAFF.

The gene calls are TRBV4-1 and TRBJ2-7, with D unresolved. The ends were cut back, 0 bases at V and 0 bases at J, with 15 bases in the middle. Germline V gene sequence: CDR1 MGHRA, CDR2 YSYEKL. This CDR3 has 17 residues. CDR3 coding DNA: TGCGCCAGCAGCCAAGATTTGGAAGGCGGTCCCTCCTACGAGCAGTACTTC. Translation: CASSQDLEGGPSYEQYF.

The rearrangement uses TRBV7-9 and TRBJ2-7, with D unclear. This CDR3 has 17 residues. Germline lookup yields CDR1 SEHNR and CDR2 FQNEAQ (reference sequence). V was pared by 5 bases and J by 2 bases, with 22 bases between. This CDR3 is CASSLFNESPVPYEQYF. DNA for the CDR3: TGTGCCAGCAGCCTCTTTAACGAGTCACCAGTACCCTACGAGCAGTACTTC.

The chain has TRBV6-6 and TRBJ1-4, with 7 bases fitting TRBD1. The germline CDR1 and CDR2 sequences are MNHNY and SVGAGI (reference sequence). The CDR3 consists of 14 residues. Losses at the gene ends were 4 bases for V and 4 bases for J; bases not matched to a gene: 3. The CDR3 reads CASSSTGNNEKLFF. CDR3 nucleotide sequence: TGTGCCAGCAGTTCGACAGGGAATAATGAAAAACTGTTTTTT.